These 12 T cell receptor beta chains share one sample of origin, sequenced in a study of blood T cells in healthy people across ages. A second PCR of 7 to 11 cycles used a sample-barcoded 5' primer and a J-beta primer mix. TCRdb reprocessed the 5' RACE reads with MiXCR, giving one entry per CDR3 protein. The sample yields 780,000 or so distinct CDR3 sequences, around three fifths seen once. The source material was blood. These receptors all stem from a man between 35 and 55 years old in good health.

The CDR3 is CASWDREPETQYF. CDR3 coding DNA: TGTGCCAGTTGGGACAGGGAACCAGAGACCCAGTACTTC. J is TRBJ2-5 and V is TRBV19, with 9 positions matching TRBD1. The CDR3 runs 13 residues. CDR1 LNHDA and CDR2 SQIVND come from the germline V gene (reference sequence). J lost 4 bases, V lost 8 bases, and 5 bases had no gene match.

The chain combines TRBV15 with TRBJ2-6; D remains ambiguous. The V end lost 5 bases, the J end lost 0 bases, and 8 bases lay between the germline ends. There are 15 residues in the CDR3. CDR1 is LNHNV, CDR2 YYDKDF, per germline (reference sequence). CDR3 sequence reads: CATSADSSGANVLTF. The CDR3 region has the DNA TGTGCCACCAGCGCTGATAGCTCTGGGGCCAACGTCCTGACTTTC.

The V call is TRBV9, the J call TRBJ1-2, with TRBD1 as a possible D gene (5 bases). V shed 3 bases and J shed 3 bases, with 9 bases lying between them. In germline, CDR1 is SGDLS, CDR2 YYNGEE. This CDR3 spans 13 amino acids. The CDR3, as DNA: TGTGCCAGCAGCGCGACAGAATACTATGGCTACACCTTC. It specifies CASSATEYYGYTF.

The gene calls are TRBV9 and TRBJ2-7, with D possibly being TRBD1 (7 bases). Germline V gene lookup returns CDR1 SGDLS and CDR2 YYNGEE. This CDR3 has 16 residues. V was pared by 0 bases and J by 0 bases, with 13 bases between. CDR3 sequence reads: CASSVAEGATSYEQYF. In DNA, the CDR3 is TGTGCCAGCAGCGTAGCGGAGGGGGCGACCTCCTACGAGCAGTACTTC.

The rearrangement links TRBV20-1 to TRBJ2-7; 11 bases are a match to TRBD2. CDR1 is DFQATT and CDR2 is SNEGSKA in the germline V gene (reference sequence). CDR3 length: 14 amino acids. With 6 bases clipped from V and 3 bases from J, the junction kept 7 bases outside the gene matches. CDR3 bases: TGCAGTGCCCCCGGGACTAGCGGAGACTACGAGCAGTACTTC. Protein product: CSAPGTSGDYEQYF.

This chain uses TRBV27 with TRBJ2-5; a weak D match, TRBD2 (5 bases). Trimming took 6 bases from V and 2 from J, leaving 10 bases between them. CDR3 length: 13 residues. Germline values: CDR1 MNHEY, CDR2 SMNVEV (reference sequence). The CDR3 sequence: CASRELAQETQYF. The CDR3 coding sequence is TGTGCCAGCAGGGAGTTAGCGCAAGAGACCCAGTACTTC.

The chain links TRBV28 to TRBJ2-6; D call uncertain. Trimming left V 1 base short and J 0 bases short, with 13 bases between. The CDR3 spans 18 residues. CDR1 is MDHEN and CDR2 is SYDVKM in the germline V gene. CDR3 in DNA: TGTGCCAGCAGTTTATCCCAGTCAGTAACCTCTGGGGCCAACGTCCTGACTTTC. Protein sequence: CASSLSQSVTSGANVLTF.

In nucleotides, the CDR3 is TGTGCCAGCAGCCCTGGGACTAGCGGGGAACAAGAGACCCAGTACTTC. Its protein product is CASSPGTSGEQETQYF. This chain uses TRBV11-3 with TRBJ2-5, with TRBD2 matching over 13 bases. The V gene end was trimmed by 5 bases and the J gene end by 2 bases; junction bases not matched to a gene: 5. The CDR3 has 16 amino acids. CDR1 and CDR2 from the germline V gene are SGHNT and YENEEA.

The chain carries TRBV13 and TRBJ2-2; D call uncertain. CDR1 and CDR2 (germline): PRHDT, FYEKMQ (reference sequence). Trimming removed 1 base at V and 4 bases at J, with 7 bases between. The CDR3 loop spans 14 amino acids. CDR3: CASSLEESTGELFF. Here the CDR3 DNA reads TGTGCCAGCAGCTTAGAGGAATCCACCGGGGAGCTGTTTTTT.

V gene TRBV20-1 combines with J gene TRBJ2-2; D unclear. This CDR3 is built from 13 residues. Per the germline V gene, CDR1 is DFQATT and CDR2 is SNEGSKA (reference sequence). The V gene lost 1 base and the J gene lost 6 bases, with 9 bases spanning the gap. CDR3 residues: CSARGSGPGELFF. CDR3 in DNA: TGCAGTGCTAGAGGCTCGGGTCCCGGGGAGCTGTTTTTT.

This clonotype appeared a few times. This rearrangement joins TRBV2 to TRBJ1-5, with D perhaps TRBD1 (6 bases). The CDR3 sequence is 16 residues long. Trimming stripped 0 bases from V and 15 bases from J, with 24 bases between. Germline CDR1 SNHLY, CDR2 FYNNEI. CDR3 bases: TGTGCCAGCAGTGAAGCGGCCCTTGGTTCGGGACAACGTTGGCATTTT. Its translation is CASSEAALGSGQRWHF.

The chain combines TRBV5-1 with TRBJ1-2; 7 bases are a match to TRBD1. CDR1 and CDR2 from the germline V gene are SGHRS and YFSETQ. V lost 2 bases, J lost 8 bases, and 9 bases stayed unmatched. This CDR3 is 14 amino acids long. The CDR3 loop reads CASSFSTGPGGYTF. Here the CDR3 DNA reads TGCGCCAGCAGCTTCTCGACAGGGCCAGGGGGCTACACCTTC.